Here is one T cell receptor (beta chain) with its context. What it recognizes is unknown. TCRdb reanalysed the reads using MiXCR and keeps one entry per CDR3 protein. The data show 200,000 to 250,000 distinct CDR3 sequences, about 38% seen once. The data belong to a study of T cell repertoires in cytomegalovirus infection. Trimming took 2 bases from V and 8 from J, leaving 7 bases between them. The length of the CDR3 is 13 residues. Germline CDR1 MNHEY, CDR2 SMNVEV (reference sequence). The chain joins TRBV27 to TRBJ1-6; no definite D call. The specimen was CD8+ T cells from cultured PBMCs, collected from culture after CMV antigen stimulation. This TCR derives from a human donor in good health (CMV status not recorded). Some clones in this sample may be carry-over from other donors' samples. The CDR3: CASSLGWDSPLHF. Written as DNA, the CDR3 is TGTGCCAGCAGTTTAGGGTGGGATTCACCCCTCCACTTT.